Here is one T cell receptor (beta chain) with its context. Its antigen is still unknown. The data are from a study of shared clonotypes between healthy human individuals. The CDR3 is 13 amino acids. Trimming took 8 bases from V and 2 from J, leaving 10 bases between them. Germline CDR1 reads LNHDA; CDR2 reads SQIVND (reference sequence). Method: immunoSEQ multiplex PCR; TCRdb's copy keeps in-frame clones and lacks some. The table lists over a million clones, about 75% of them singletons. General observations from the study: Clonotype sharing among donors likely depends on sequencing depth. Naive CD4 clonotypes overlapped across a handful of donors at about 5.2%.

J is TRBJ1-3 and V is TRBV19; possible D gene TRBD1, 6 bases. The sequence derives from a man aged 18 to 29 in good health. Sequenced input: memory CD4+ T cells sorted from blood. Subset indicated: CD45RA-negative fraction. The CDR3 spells CASYRAAGNTIYF. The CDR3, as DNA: TGTGCCAGTTACAGGGCGGCTGGAAACACCATATATTTT.